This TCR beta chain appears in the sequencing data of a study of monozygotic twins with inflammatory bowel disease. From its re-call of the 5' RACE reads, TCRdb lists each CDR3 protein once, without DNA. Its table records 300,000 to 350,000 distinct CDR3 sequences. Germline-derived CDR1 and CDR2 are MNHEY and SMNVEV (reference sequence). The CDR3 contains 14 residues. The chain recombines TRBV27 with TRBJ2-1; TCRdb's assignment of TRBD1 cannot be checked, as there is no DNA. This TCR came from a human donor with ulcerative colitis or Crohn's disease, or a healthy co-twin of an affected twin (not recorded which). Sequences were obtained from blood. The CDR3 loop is CASSLRPVYNEQFF.